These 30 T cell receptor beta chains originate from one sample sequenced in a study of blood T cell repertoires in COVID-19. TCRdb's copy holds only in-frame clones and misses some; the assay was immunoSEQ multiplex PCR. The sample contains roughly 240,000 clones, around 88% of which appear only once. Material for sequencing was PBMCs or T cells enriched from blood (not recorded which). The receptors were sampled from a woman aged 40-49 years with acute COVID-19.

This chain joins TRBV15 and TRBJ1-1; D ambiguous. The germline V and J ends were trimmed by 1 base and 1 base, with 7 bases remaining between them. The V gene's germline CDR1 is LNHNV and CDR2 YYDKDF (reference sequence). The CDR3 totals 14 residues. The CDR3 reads CATSRVVANTEAFF. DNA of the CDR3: TGTGCCACCAGCAGAGTGGTGGCGAACACTGAAGCTTTCTTT.

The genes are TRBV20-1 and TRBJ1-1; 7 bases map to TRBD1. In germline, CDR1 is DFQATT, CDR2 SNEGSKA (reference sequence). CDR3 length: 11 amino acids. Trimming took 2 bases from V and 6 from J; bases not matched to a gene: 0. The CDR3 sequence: CSARQGAEAFF. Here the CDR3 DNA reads TGCAGTGCTAGACAGGGGGCTGAAGCTTTCTTT.

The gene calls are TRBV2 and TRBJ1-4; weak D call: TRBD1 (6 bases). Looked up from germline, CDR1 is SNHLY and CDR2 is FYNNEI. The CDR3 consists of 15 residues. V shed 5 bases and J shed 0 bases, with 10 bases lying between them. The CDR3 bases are TGTGCCAGCAGTATTAACAGGGCAACTAATGAAAAACTGTTTTTT. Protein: CASSINRATNEKLFF.

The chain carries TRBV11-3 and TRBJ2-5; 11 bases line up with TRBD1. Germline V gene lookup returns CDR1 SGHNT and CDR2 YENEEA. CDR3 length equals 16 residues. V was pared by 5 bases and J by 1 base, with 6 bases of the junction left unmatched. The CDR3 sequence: CASSRPGTGGQETQYF. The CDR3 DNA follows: TGTGCCAGCAGCCGCCCCGGGACAGGGGGCCAAGAGACCCAGTACTTC.

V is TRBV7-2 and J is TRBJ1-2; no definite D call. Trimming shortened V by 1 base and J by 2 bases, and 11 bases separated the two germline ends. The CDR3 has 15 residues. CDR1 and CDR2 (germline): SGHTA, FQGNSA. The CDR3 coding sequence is TGTGCCAGCAGCTTAGAAGGTACGGAGAACTATGGCTACACCTTC. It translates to CASSLEGTENYGYTF.

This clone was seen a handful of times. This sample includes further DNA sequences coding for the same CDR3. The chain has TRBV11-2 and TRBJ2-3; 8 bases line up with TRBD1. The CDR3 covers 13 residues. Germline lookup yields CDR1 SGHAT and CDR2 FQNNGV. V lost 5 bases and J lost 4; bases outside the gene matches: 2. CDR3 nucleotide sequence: TGTGCCAGCAGCCGGACAGGGCCAGATACGCAGTATTTT. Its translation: CASSRTGPDTQYF.

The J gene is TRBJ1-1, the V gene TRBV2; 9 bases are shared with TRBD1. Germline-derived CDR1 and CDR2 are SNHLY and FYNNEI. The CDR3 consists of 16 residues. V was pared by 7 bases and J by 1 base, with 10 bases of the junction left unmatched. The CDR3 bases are TGTGCCAGCATTCTTGGGACAGGGAAGTGGAACACTGAAGCTTTCTTT. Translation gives CASILGTGKWNTEAFF.

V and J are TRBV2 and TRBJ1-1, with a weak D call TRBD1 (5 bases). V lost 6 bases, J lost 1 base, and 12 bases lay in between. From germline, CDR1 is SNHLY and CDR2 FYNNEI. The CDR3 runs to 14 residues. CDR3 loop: CASRQMTENTEAFF. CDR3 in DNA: TGTGCCAGCAGACAAATGACAGAGAACACTGAAGCTTTCTTT. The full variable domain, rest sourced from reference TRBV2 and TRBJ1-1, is EPEVTQTPSHQVTQMGQEVILRCVPISNHLYFYWYRQILGQKVEFLVSFYNNEISEKSEIFDDQFSVERPDGSNFTLKIRSTKLEDSAMYFCASRQMTENTEAFFGQGTRLTVV.

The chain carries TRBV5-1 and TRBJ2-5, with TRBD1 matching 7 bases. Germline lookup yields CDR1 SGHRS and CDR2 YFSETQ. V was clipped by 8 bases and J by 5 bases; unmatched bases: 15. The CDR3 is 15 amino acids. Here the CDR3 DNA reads TGCGCCAGTTACCCCGACAGGGCGTTTGGGGAGACCCAGTACTTC. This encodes CASYPDRAFGETQYF.

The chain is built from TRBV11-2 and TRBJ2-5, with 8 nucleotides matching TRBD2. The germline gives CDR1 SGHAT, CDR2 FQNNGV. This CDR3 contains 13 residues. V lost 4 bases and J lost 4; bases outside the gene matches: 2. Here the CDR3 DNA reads TGTGCCAGCAGCTCTGGACTAGCAGAGACCCAGTACTTC. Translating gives CASSSGLAETQYF.

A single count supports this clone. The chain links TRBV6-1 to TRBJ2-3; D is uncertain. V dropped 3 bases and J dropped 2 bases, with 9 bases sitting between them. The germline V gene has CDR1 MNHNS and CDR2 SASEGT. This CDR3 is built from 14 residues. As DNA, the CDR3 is TGTGCCAGCAGTGATCTGCCTAACACAGATACGCAGTATTTT. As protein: CASSDLPNTDTQYF.

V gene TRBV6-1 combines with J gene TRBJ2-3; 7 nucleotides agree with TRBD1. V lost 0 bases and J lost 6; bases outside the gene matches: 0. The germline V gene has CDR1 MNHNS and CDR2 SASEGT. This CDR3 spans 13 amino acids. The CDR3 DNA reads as TGTGCCAGCAGTGAAGCACAGGGGGATACGCAGTATTTT. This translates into CASSEAQGDTQYF.

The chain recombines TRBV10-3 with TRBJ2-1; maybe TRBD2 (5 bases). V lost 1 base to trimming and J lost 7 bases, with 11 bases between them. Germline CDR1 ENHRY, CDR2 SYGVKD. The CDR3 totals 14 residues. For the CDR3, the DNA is TGTGCCATCAGTGAGTACAAAACGGGAAATGAGCAGTTCTTC. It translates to CAISEYKTGNEQFF.

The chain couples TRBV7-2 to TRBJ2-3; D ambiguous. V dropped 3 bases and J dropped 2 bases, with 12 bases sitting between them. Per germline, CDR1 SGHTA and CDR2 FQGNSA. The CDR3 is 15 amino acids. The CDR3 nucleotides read TGTGCCAGCAGCTTCCCGAGAGGCTCCACAGATACGCAGTATTTT. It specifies CASSFPRGSTDTQYF.

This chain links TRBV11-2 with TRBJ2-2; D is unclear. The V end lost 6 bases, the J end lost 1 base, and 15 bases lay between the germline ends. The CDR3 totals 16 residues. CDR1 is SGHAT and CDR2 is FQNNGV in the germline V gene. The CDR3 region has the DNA TGTGCCAGCAGGAGACATGGGCCTCAGAACACCGGGGAGCTGTTTTTT. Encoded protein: CASRRHGPQNTGELFF. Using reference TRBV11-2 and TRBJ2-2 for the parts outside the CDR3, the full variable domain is EAGVAQSPRYKIIEKRQSVAFWCNPISGHATLYWYQQILGQGPKLLIQFQNNGVVDDSQLPKDRFSAERLKGVDSTLKIQPAKLEDSAVYLCASRRHGPQNTGELFFGEGSRLTVL.

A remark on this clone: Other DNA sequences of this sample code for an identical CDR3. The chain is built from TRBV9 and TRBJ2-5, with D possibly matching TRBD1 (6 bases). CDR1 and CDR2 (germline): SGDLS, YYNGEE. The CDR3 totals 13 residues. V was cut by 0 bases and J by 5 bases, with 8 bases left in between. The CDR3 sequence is CASSVVGQETQYF. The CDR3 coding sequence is TGTGCCAGCAGCGTAGTAGGACAGGAGACCCAGTACTTC.

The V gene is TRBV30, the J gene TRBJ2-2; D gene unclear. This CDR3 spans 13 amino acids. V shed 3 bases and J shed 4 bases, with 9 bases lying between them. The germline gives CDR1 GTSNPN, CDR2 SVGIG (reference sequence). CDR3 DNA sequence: TGTGCCTGGAGCATTTTTAGCACCGGGGAGCTGTTTTTT. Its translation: CAWSIFSTGELFF.

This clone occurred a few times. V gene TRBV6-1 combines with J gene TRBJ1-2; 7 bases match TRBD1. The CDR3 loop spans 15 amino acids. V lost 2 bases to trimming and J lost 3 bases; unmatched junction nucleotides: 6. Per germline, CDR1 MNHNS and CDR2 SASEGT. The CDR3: CASSERGRGDYGYTF. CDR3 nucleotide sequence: TGTGCCAGCAGTGAACGGGGCAGGGGGGACTATGGCTACACCTTC.

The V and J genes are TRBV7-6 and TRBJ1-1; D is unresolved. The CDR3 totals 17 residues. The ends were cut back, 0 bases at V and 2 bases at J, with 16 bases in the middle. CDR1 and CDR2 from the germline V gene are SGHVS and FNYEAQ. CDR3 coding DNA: TGTGCCAGCAGCTTAGCGGAGGCGGCGGGATTTAACACTGAAGCTTTCTTT. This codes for CASSLAEAAGFNTEAFF.

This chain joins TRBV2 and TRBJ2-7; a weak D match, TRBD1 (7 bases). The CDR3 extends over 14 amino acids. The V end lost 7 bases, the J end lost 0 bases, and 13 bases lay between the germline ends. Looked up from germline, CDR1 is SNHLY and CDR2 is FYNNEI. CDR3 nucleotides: TGTGCCAGCAACCCAGGGGGGAGCTCCTACGAGCAGTACTTC. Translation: CASNPGGSSYEQYF.

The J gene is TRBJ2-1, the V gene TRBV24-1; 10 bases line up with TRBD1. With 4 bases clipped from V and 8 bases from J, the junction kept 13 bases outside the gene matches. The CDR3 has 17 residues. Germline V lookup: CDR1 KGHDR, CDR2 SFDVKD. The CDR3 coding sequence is TGTGCCACCAGTGACCGCACCGGGACAGGGGAGCACGATGAGCAGTTCTTC. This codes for CATSDRTGTGEHDEQFF.

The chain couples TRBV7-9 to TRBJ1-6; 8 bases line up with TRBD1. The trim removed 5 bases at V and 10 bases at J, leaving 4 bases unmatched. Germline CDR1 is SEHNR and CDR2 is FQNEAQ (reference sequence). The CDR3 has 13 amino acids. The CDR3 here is CASSGQGGSPLHF. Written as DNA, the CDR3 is TGTGCCAGCAGCGGACAGGGAGGCTCACCCCTCCACTTT.

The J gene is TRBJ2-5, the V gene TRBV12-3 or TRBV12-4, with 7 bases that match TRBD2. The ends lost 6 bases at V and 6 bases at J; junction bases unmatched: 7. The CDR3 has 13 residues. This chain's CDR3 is CASRPGRVQTQYF. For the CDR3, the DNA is TGTGCCAGCAGACCAGGGAGGGTTCAGACCCAGTACTTC.

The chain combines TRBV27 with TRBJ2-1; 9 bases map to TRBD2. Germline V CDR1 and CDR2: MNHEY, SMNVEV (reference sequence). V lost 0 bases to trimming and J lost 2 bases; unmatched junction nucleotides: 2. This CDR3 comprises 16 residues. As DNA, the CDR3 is TGTGCCAGCAGTTTATCGGCGGGAGGGCCCTACAATGAGCAGTTCTTC. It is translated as CASSLSAGGPYNEQFF.

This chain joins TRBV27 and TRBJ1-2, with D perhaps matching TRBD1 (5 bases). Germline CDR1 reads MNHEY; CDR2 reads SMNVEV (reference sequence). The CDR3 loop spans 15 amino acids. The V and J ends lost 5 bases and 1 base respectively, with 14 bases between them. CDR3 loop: CASSRGTERNYGYTF. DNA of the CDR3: TGTGCCAGCAGTAGAGGGACTGAGCGTAACTATGGCTACACCTTC.

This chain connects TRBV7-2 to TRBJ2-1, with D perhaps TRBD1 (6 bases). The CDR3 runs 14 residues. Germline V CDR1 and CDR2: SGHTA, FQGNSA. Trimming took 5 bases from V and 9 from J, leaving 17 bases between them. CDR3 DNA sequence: TGTGCCAGCAGCCTTGGTGCCCAAGGGGGTGAGCAGTTCTTC. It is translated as CASSLGAQGGEQFF.

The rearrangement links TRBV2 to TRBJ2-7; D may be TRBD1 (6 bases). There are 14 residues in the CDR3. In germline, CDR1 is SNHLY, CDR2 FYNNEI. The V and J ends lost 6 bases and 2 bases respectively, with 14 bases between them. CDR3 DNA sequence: TGTGCCAGCAGATCCCCAGGGGTTCCCTACGAGCAGTACGTC. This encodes CASRSPGVPYEQYV.

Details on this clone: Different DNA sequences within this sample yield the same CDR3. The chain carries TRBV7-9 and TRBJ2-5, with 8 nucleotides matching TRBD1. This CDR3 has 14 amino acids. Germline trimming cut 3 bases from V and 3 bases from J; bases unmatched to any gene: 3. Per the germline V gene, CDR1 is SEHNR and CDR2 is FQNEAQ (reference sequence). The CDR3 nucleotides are TGTGCCAGCAGCTTGGACAGGGCCGAAGAGACCCAGTACTTC. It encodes CASSLDRAEETQYF.

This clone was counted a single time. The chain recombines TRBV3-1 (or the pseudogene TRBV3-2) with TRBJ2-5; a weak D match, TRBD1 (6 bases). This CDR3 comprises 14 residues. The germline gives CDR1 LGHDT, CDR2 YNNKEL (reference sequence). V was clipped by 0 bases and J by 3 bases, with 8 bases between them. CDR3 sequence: CASSQDNREETQYF. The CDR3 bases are TGTGCCAGCAGCCAAGATAACAGGGAAGAGACCCAGTACTTC.

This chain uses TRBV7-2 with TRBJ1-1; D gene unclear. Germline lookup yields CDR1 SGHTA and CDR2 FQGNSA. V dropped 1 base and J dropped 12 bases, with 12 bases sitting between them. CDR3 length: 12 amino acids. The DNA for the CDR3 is TGTGCCAGCAGCTTAGGGGTAGGGAGGTCTTTCTTT. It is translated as CASSLGVGRSFF.